This T cell receptor (beta chain) was captured in a study of blood T cell repertoires in COVID-19. This clone occurred once. Assay: immunoSEQ multiplex PCR; the TCRdb copy retains only in-frame clones and omits some. The sample has around 240,000 clones, approximately 86% seen once. The CDR3 loop spans 13 amino acids. The germline V gene encodes CDR1 LGHDT and CDR2 YNNKEL (reference sequence). V lost 1 base and J 11 bases, leaving 12 bases between the germline ends. The clonotype was recovered from a young woman who had recovered from COVID-19. The chain carries TRBV3-1 (or the pseudogene TRBV3-2) and TRBJ2-4; D may be TRBD1 (5 bases). Sequencing input: peripheral blood. CDR3 sequence reads: CASSQGELGVQYF. The CDR3 DNA is TGTGCCAGCAGCCAAGGAGAGTTAGGGGTTCAGTACTTC.